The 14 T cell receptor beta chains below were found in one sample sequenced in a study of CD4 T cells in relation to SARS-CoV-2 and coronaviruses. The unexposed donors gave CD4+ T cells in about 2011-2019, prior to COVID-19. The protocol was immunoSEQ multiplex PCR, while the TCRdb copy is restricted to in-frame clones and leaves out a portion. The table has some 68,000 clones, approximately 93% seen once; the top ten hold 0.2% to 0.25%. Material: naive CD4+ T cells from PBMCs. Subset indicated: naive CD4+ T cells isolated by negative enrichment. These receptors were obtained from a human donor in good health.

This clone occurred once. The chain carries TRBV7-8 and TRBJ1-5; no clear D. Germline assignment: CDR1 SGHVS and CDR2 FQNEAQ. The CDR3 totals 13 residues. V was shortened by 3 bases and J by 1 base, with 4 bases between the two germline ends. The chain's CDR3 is CASSFGSNQPQHF. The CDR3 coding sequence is TGTGCCAGCAGCTTTGGCAGCAATCAGCCCCAGCATTTT. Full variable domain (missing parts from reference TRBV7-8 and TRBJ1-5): GAGVSQSPRYKVAKRGQDVALRCDPISGHVSLFWYQQALGQGPEFLTYFQNEAQLDKSGLPSDRFFAERPEGSVSTLKIQRTQQEDSAVYLCASSFGSNQPQHFGDGTRLSIL.

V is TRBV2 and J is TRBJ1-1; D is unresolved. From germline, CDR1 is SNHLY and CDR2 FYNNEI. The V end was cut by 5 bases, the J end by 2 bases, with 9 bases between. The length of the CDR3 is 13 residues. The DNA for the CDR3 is TGTGCCAGCAGTCCTGGGGTTAACACTGAAGCTTTCTTT. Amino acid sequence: CASSPGVNTEAFF.

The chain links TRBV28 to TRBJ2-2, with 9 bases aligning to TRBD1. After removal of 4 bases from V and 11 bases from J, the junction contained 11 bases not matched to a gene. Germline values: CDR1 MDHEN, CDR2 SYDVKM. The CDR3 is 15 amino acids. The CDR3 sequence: CASSSGTGYYSELFF. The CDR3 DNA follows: TGTGCCAGCAGTTCCGGGACAGGGTATTACAGTGAGCTGTTTTTT.

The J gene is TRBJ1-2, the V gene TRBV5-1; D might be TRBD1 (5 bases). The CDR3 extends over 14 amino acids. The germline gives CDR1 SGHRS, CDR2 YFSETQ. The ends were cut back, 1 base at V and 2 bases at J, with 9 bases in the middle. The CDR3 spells CASSLIGENYGYTF. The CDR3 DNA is TGCGCCAGCAGCTTGATAGGGGAGAACTATGGCTACACCTTC.

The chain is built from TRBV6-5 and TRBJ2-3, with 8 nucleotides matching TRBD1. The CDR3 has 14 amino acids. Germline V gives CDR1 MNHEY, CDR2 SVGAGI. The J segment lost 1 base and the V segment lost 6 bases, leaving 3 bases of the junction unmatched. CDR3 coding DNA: TGTGCCAGCAGCATGGACAGGGGCACAGATACGCAGTATTTT. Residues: CASSMDRGTDTQYF.

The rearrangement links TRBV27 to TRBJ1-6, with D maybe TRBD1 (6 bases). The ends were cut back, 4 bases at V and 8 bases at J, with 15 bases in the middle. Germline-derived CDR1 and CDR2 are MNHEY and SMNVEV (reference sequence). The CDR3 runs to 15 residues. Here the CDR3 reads CASSYRDKGYSPLHF. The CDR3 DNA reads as TGTGCCAGCAGTTACAGGGATAAGGGGTATTCACCCCTCCACTTT.

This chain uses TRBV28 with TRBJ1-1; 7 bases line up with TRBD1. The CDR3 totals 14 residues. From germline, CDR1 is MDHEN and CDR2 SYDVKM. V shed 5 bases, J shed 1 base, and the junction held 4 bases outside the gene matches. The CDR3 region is CASSATGWNTEAFF. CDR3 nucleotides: TGTGCCAGCAGTGCGACAGGGTGGAACACTGAAGCTTTCTTT.

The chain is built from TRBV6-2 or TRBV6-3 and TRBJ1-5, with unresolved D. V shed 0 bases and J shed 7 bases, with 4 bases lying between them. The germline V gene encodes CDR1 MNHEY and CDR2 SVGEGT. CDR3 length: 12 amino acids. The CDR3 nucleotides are TGTGCCAGCAGTTACTCCGGGCAGCCCCAGCATTTT. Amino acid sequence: CASSYSGQPQHF.

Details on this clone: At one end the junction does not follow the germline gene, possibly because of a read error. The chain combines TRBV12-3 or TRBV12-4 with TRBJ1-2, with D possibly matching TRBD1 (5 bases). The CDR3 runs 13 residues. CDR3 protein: CASSLSLGVGCTF. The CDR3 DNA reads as TGTGCCAGCAGTTTATCTTTAGGGGTCGGCTGCACCTTC.

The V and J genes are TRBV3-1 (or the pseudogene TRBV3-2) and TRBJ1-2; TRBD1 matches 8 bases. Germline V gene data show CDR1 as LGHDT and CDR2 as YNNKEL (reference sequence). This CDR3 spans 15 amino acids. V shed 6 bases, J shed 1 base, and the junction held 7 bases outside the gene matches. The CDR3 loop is CASRGTGQFNYGYTF. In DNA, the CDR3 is TGTGCCAGCAGGGGGACAGGCCAGTTTAACTATGGCTACACCTTC.

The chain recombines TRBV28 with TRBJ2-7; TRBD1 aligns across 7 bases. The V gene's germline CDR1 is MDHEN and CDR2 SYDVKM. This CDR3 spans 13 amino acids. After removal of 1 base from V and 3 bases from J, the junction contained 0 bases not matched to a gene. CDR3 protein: CASSLSGGYEQYF. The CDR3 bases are TGTGCCAGCAGTTTATCAGGGGGCTACGAGCAGTACTTC. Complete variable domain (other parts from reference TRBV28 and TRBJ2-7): DVKVTQSSRYLVKRTGEKVFLECVQDMDHENMFWYRQDPGLGLRLIYFSYDVKMKEKGDIPEGYSVSREKKERFSLILESASTNQTSMYLCASSLSGGYEQYFGPGTRLTVT.

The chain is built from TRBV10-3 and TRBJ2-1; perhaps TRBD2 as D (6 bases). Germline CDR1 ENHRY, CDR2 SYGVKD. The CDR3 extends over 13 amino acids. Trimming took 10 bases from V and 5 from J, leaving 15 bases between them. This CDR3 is CATGAGPDNEQFF. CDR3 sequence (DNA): TGTGCCACGGGCGCGGGGCCTGACAATGAGCAGTTCTTC.

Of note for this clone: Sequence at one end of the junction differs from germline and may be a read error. CDR3 in amino acids: CASSPLSEGETQYF. The CDR3 coding sequence is TGTGCCAGCTCCCCACTTTCGGAGGGAGAGACCCAGTACTTC. This rearrangement joins TRBV18 to TRBJ2-5, with a possible D match to TRBD2 (6 bases). Germline V lookup: CDR1 KGHSH, CDR2 LQKENI. There are 14 residues in the CDR3.

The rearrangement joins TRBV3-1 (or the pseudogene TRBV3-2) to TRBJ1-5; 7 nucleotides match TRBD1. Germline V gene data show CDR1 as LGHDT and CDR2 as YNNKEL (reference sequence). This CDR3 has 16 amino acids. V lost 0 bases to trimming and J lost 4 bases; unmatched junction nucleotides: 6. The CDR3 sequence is CASSQDMTGPNQPQHF. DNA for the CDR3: TGTGCCAGCAGCCAAGATATGACAGGGCCAAATCAGCCCCAGCATTTT.